Sequencing of this T cell receptor (beta chain) was carried out in a study of blood T cell repertoires in COVID-19. At the level of the study: Acute-phase and convalescent COVID-19 samples originated in the United States, Italy and Spain. PBMCs, B-cell-depleted T cells, or T cells were the source of the cDNA or gDNA that made up the material.

Study processing details: How many nucleated cells were present was estimated from reference gene primer amplification. Assay used: immunoSEQ multiplex PCR; TCRdb lists only in-frame clones, some missing. The V and J calls and clone size were taken over from that table, and D and trimming were inferred from the DNA. Of 200,000 to 250,000 clones in the sample, more than 80% were seen once. This CDR3 region has 16 residues. CDR1 and CDR2 from the germline V gene are MNHEY and SVGAGI. The V gene end was trimmed by 3 bases and the J gene end by 0 bases; junction bases not matched to a gene: 3. The sample was peripheral blood. The source of this sequence is a woman in her twenties or thirties with COVID-19, enrolled during active disease. V and J are TRBV6-5 and TRBJ2-3, with 10 positions matching TRBD2. The CDR3 loop is CASSYSSGRSTDTQYF. The CDR3 coding sequence is TGTGCCAGCAGTTATTCTAGCGGGAGAAGCACAGATACGCAGTATTTT.